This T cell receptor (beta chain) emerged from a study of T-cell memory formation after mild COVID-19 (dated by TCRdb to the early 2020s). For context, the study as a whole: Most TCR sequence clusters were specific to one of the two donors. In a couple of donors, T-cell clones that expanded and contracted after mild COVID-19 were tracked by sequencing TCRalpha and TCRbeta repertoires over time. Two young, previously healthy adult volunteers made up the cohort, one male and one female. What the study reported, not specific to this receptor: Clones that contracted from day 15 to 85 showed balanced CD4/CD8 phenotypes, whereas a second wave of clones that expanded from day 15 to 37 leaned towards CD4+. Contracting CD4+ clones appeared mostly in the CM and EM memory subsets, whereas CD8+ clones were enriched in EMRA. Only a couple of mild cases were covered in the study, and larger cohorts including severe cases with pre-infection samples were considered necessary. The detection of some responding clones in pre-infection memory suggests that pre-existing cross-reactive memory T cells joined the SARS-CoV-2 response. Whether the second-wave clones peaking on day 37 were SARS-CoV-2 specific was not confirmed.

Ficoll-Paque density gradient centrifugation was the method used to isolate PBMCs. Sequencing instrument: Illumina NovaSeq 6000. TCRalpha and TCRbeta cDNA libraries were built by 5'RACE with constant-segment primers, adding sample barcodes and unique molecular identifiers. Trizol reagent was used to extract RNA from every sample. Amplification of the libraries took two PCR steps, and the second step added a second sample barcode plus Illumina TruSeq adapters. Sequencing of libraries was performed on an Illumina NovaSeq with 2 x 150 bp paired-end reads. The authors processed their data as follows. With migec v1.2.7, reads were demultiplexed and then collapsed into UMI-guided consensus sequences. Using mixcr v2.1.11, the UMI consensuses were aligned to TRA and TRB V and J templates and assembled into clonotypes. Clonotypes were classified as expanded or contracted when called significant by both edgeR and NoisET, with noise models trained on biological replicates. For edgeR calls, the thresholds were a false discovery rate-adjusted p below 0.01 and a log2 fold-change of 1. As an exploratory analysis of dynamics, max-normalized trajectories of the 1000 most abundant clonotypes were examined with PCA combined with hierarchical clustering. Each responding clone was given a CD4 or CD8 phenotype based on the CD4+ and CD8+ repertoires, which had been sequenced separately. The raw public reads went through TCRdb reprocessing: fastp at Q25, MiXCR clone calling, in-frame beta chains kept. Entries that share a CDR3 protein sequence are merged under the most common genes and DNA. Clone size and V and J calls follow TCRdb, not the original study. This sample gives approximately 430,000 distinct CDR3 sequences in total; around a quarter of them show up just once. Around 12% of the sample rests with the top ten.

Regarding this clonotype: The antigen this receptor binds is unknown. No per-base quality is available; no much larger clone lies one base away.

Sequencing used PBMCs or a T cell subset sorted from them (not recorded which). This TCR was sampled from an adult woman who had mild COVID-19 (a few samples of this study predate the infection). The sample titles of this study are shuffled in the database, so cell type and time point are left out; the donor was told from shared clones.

The DNA is TGTGCCAGCAGTTCAGGACTAGCTGGCGCAGCCGGGGAGCTGTTTTTT. Its amino acids are CASSSGLAGAAGELFF. Recombination joined TRBV6-6 with TRBJ2-2, with TRBD2 matching 8 junction bases. The cysteine opens and the phenylalanine closes a CDR3 of 16 amino acids. Only the CDR3 region is kept as DNA, spanning 48 bases read in frame from base 1. The germline V gene (reference sequence) gives CDR1 as MNHNY and CDR2 as SVGAGI. After removal of 4 bases from V and 6 bases from J, the junction retains 10 bases not matched to a gene.